This T cell receptor (beta chain) was retrieved from a study of PD-L1 blockade in urothelial cancer. Overall study: Patients initiated atezolizumab around 2014 at 1,200 mg intravenously every 3 weeks.

Germline assignment: CDR1 MNHEY and CDR2 SVGAGI. There are 15 residues in the CDR3. For this clone: Germline is not matched at one junction end, which may reflect a read error.

The number of samples from each patient was between 1 and 8, taken pretreatment and on-treatment. The data were produced by immunoSEQ multiplex PCR, yet TCRdb's version contains in-frame clones alone and is incomplete. The profile shows around 40,000 clones, more than 70% of them singletons. The material sequenced was PBMCs, taken around atezolizumab (anti-PD-L1) treatment. V usage is TRBV6-5 and J usage is TRBJ2-5; 7 bases line up with TRBD1. The receptor was derived from a man in his 60s with urothelial cancer. CDR3 sequence: CASNYRGRGQETQYF. The CDR3 nucleotides are TGTGCCAGCAATTACAGGGGAAGGGGGCAAGAGACCCAGTACTTC.